This passage covers 5 T cell receptor beta chains from one sample sequenced in a study of EBV T-cell therapy then PD-1 blockade in nasopharyngeal carcinoma. TCRdb keeps only in-frame clones here, not all; method: immunoSEQ multiplex PCR. This table holds around 23,000 clones, around 82% found once. Documented treatment: AdE1-LMPpoly-expanded autologous EBV-specific T-cell therapy followed by anti-PD-1 nivolumab. These receptors have no known antigen. The sample consisted of CD8+ T cells from blood, taken at day 61 from a patient whose treatment included autologous EBV-specific T cells and nivolumab. The receptors derive from a man aged 35 to 55 with nasopharyngeal carcinoma.

This clone was recorded once. The chain uses TRBV6-1 and TRBJ2-7, with D perhaps matching TRBD2 (6 bases). This CDR3 is built from 12 residues. V was clipped by 0 bases and J by 10 bases, with 10 bases between them. Germline V gene data show CDR1 as MNHNS and CDR2 as SASEGT. The CDR3 region is CASSEAGGGQYF. In nucleotides, the CDR3 is TGTGCCAGCAGTGAAGCCGGGGGTGGACAGTACTTC.

The chain combines TRBV7-9 with TRBJ1-3, with a weak D call TRBD1 (6 bases). Germline CDR1 is SEHNR and CDR2 is FQNEAQ (reference sequence). Trimming took off 0 bases at V and 4 bases at J, with 16 bases between the two ends. This CDR3 is built from 17 residues. The chain's CDR3 is CASSLAPDRLGGNTIYF. In DNA form, the CDR3 reads TGTGCCAGCAGCTTAGCGCCGGACAGACTGGGGGGAAACACCATATATTTT.

The chain has TRBV9 and TRBJ1-4; 7 bases align to TRBD1. J was trimmed by 3 bases and V by 3 bases; bases with no gene match: 11. CDR3 length: 17 amino acids. Germline assignment: CDR1 SGDLS and CDR2 YYNGEE. The CDR3 loop reads CASSAAGGTESNEKLFF. In nucleotides, the CDR3 is TGTGCCAGCAGCGCCGCCGGAGGGACAGAATCTAATGAAAAACTGTTTTTT.

This clone was counted once. This chain uses TRBV9 with TRBJ2-7; 11 bases fit TRBD1. The CDR3 has 15 amino acids. V dropped 4 bases and J dropped 5; count of bases not matched to a gene: 8. Germline-derived CDR1 and CDR2 are SGDLS and YYNGEE. The CDR3 sequence: CASSIGTGGFNEQYF. For the CDR3, the DNA is TGTGCCAGCAGCATCGGGACAGGGGGTTTTAACGAGCAGTACTTC.

The chain uses TRBV30 and TRBJ2-7; TRBD2 might be the D (6 bases). CDR1 is GTSNPN, CDR2 SVGIG, per germline (reference sequence). The CDR3 runs 15 residues. V lost 2 bases to trimming and J lost 3 bases, with 17 bases between them. CDR3 residues: CAWSTTEGIFYEQYF. CDR3 nucleotides: TGTGCCTGGAGTACGACGGAGGGGATCTTCTACGAGCAGTACTTC. Drawing the rest from reference TRBV30 and TRBJ2-7, the complete variable domain is SQTIHQWPATLVQPVGSPLSLECTVEGTSNPNLYWYRQAAGRGLQLLFYSVGIGQISSEVPQNLSASRPQDRQFILSSKKLLLSDSGFYLCAWSTTEGIFYEQYFGPGTRLTVT.